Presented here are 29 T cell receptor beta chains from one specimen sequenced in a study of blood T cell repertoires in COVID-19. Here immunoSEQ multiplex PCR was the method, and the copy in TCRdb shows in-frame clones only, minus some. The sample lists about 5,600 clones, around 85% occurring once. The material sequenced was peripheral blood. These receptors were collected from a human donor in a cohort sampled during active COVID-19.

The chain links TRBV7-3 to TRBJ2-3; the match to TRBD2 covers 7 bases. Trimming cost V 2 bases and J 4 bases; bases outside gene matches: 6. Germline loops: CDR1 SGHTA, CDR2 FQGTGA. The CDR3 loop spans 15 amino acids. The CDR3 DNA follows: TGTGCCAGCAGCTTATGGGGCGGGAGCCCAGATACGCAGTATTTT. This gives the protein CASSLWGGSPDTQYF.

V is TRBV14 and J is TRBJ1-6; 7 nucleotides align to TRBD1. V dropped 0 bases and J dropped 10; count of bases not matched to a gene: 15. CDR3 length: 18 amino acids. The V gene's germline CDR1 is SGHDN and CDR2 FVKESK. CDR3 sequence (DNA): TGTGCCAGCAGCCAAGAGCCCTCCGGTTACAGGGGATACTCACCCCTCCACTTT. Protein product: CASSQEPSGYRGYSPLHF.

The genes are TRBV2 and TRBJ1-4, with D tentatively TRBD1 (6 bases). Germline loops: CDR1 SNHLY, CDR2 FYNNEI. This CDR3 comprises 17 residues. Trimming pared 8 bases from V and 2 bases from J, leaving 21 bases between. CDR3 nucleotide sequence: TGTGCCAGCGGGGATTGGCAGGGTAGGGGGACTAATGAAAAACTGTTTTTT. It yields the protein CASGDWQGRGTNEKLFF.

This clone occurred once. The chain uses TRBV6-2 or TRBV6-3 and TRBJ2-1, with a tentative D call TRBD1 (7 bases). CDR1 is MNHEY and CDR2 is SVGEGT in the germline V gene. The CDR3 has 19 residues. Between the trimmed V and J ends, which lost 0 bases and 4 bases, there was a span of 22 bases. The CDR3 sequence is CASSYSQQGTSGGYNEQFF. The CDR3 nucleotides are TGTGCCAGCAGTTACTCGCAACAGGGGACCAGCGGAGGGTACAATGAGCAGTTCTTC.

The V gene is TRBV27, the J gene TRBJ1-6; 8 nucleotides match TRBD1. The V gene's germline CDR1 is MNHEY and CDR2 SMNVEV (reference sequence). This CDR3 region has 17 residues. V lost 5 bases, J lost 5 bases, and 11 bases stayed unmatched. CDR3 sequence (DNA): TGTGCCAGCAGTCAAACCCTCTGGACAGGGCATAATTCACCCCTCCACTTT. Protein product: CASSQTLWTGHNSPLHF.

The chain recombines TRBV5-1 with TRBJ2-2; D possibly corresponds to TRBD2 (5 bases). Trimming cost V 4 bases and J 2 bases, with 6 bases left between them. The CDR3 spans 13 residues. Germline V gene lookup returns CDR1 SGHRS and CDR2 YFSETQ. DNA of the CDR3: TGCGCCAGCAGCGGGAGTAACACCGGGGAGCTGTTTTTT. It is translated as CASSGSNTGELFF.

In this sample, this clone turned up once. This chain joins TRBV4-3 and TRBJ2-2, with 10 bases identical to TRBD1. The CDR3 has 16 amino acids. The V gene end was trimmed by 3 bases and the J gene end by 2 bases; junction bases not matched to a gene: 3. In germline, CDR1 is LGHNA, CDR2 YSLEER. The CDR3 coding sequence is TGCGCCAGCAGCCAGGGACAGGGGCCCAACACCGGGGAGCTGTTTTTT. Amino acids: CASSQGQGPNTGELFF.

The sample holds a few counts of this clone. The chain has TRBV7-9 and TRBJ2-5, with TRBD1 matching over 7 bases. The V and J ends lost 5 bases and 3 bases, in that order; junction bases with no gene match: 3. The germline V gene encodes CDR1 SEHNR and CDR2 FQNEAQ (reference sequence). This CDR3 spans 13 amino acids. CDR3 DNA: TGTGCCAGCAGCAAGGGGGCGGAAGAGACCCAGTACTTC. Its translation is CASSKGAEETQYF.

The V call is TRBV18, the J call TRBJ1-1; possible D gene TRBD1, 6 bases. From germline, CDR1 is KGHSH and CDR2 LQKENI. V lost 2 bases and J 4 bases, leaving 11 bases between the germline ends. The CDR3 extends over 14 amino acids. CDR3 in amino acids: CASSPGGPGTEAFF. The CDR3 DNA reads TGTGCCAGCTCACCAGGGGGCCCCGGCACTGAAGCTTTCTTT. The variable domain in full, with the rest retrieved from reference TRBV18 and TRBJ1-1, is NAGVMQNPRHLVRRRGQEARLRCSPMKGHSHVYWYRQLPEEGLKFMVYLQKENIIDESGMPKERFSAEFPKEGPSILRIQQVVRGDSAAYFCASSPGGPGTEAFFGQGTRLTVV.

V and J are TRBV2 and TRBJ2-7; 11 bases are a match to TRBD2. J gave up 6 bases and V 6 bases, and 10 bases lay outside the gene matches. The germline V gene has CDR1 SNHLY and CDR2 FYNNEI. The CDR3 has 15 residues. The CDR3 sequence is CASSGGTSGSSEQYF. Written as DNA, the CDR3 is TGTGCCAGCAGCGGGGGTACTAGCGGGAGTAGCGAGCAGTACTTC.

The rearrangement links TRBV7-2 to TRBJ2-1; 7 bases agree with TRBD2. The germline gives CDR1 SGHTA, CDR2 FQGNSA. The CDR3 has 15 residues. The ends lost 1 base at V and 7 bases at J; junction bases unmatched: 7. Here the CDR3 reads CASSLVAAGANEQFF. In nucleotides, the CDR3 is TGTGCCAGCAGCTTAGTAGCTGCGGGAGCAAATGAGCAGTTCTTC.

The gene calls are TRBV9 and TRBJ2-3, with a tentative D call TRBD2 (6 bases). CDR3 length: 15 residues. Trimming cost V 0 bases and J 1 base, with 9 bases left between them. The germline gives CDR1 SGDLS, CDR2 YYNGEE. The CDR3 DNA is TGTGCCAGCAGCGTAGTTCCGGGGGGCACAGATACGCAGTATTTT. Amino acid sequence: CASSVVPGGTDTQYF.

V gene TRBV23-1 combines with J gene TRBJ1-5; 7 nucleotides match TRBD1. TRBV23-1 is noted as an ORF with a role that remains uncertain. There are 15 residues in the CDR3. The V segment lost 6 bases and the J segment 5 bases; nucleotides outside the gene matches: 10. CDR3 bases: TGCGCCAGCAGCCCAATCGACAGGGAGCATCAGCCCCAGCATTTT. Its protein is CASSPIDREHQPQHF.

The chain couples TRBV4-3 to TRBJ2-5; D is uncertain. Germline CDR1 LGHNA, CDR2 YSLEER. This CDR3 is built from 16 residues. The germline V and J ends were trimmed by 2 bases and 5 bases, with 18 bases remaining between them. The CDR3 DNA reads TGCGCCAGCAGCCAAACCCCGGGTACGGGTGAGGAGACCCAGTACTTC. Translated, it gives CASSQTPGTGEETQYF.

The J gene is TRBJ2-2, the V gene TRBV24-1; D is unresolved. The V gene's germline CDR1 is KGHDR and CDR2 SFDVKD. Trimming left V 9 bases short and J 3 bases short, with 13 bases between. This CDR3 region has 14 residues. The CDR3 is CATQERRDTGELFF. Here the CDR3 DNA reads TGTGCCACCCAAGAAAGAAGAGACACCGGGGAGCTGTTTTTT.

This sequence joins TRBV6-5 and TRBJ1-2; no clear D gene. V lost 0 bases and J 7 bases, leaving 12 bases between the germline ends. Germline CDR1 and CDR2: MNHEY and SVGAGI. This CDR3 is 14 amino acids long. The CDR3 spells CASSYSRAASGYTF. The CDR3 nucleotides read TGTGCCAGCAGTTACTCGAGGGCGGCGTCTGGCTACACCTTC.

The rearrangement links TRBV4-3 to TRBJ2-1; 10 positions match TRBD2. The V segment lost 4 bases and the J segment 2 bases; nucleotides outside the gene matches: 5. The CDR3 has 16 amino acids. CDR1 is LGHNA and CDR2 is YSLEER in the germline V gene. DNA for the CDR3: TGCGCCAGCAGCCCCCTAGCGGGAGAGACCTACAATGAGCAGTTCTTC. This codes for CASSPLAGETYNEQFF.

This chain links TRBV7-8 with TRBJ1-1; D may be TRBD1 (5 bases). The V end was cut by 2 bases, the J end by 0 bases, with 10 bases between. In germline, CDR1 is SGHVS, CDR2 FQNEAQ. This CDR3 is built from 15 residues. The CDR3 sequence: CASSLPSGMNTEAFF. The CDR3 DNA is TGTGCCAGCAGCTTACCGTCAGGGATGAACACTGAAGCTTTCTTT.

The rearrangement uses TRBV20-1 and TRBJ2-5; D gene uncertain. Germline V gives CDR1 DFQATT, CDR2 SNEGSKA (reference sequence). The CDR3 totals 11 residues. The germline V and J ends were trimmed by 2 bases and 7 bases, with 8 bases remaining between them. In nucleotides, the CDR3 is TGCAGTGCTAGAAAGTCCGGGACCCAGTACTTC. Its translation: CSARKSGTQYF.

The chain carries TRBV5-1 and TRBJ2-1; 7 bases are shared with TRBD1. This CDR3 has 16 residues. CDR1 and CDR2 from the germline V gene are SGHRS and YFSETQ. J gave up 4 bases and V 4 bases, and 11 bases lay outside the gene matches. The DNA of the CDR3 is TGCGCCAGCAGCACACTGGGACAGAATTCTTACAATGAGCAGTTCTTC. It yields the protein CASSTLGQNSYNEQFF.

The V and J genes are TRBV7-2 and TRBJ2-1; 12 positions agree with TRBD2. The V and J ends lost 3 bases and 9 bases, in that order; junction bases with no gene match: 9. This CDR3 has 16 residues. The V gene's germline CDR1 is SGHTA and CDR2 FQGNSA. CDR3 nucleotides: TGTGCCAGCAGCTTGCAGACGACTAGCGGGAGTAGTGAGCAGTTCTTC. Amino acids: CASSLQTTSGSSEQFF.

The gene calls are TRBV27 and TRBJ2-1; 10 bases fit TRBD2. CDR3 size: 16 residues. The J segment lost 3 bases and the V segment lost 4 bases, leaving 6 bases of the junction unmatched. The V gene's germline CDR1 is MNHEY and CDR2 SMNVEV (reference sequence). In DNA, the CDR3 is TGTGCCAGCAGTTCGGGCCGACTAGCGGGCTACAATGAGCAGTTCTTC. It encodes CASSSGRLAGYNEQFF.

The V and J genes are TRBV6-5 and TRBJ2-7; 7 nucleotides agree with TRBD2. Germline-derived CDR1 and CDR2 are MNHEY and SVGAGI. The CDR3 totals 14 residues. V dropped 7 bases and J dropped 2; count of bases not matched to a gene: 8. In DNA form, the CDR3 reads TGTGCCAGCACGGCGGGAGCACCCACCTACGAGCAGTACTTC. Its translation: CASTAGAPTYEQYF.

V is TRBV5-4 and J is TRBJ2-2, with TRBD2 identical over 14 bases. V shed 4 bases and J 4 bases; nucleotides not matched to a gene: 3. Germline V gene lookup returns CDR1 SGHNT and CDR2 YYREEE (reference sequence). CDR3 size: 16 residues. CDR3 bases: TGTGCCAGCAGCACGGGGACTAGCGGGAGCACCGGGGAGCTGTTTTTT. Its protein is CASSTGTSGSTGELFF.

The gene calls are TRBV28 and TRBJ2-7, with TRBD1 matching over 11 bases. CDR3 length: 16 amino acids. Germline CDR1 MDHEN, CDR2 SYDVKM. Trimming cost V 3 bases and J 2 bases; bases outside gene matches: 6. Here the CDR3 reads CASSLNMGQGAYEQYF. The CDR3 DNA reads TGTGCCAGCAGTTTGAACATGGGACAGGGGGCCTACGAGCAGTACTTC. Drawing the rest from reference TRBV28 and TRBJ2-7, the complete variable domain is DVKVTQSSRYLVKRTGEKVFLECVQDMDHENMFWYRQDPGLGLRLIYFSYDVKMKEKGDIPEGYSVSREKKERFSLILESASTNQTSMYLCASSLNMGQGAYEQYFGPGTRLTVT.

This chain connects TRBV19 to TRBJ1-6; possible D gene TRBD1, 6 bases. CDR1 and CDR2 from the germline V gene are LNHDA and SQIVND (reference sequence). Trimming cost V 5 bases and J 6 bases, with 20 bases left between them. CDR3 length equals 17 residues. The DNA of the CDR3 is TGTGCCAGTAGTCGTCGGACAGCTGATAGAACTAATTCACCCCTCCACTTT. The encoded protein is CASSRRTADRTNSPLHF.

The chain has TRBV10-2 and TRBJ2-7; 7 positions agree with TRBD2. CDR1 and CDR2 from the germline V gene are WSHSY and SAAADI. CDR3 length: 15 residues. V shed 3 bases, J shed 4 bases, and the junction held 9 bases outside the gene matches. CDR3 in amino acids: CASSDQGGSLYEQYF. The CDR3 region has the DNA TGCGCCAGCAGTGATCAAGGCGGGAGTCTGTACGAGCAGTACTTC.

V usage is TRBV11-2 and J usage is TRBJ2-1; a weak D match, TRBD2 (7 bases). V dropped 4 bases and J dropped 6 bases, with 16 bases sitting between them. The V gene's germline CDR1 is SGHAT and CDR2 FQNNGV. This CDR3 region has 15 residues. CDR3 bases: TGTGCCAGCAGCTGGGGGGGCCCCGGGGCCAATGAGCAGTTCTTC. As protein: CASSWGGPGANEQFF.

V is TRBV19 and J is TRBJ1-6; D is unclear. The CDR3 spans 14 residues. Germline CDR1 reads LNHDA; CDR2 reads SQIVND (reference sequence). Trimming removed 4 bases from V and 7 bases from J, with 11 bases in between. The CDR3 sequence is CASSKDPRNSPLHF. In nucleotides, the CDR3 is TGTGCCAGTAGTAAAGATCCGCGGAATTCACCCCTCCACTTT.